This T cell receptor (beta chain) was sequenced in a study of CD8+CD57+ T cells in acquired aplastic anemia. Background on the study: DNA from sorted CD4+ and CD8+ cells averaged approximately 3.5 ug.

This clonotype appeared a few times. The authors sequenced patients whose flow cytometry had shown CD8+CD57+ cell expansion. In germline, CDR1 is SNHLY, CDR2 FYNNEI. V gave up 3 bases and J gave up 4 bases; unmatched junction bases: 0. This CDR3 is built from 14 residues. Genomic DNA, serving as template, underwent TCR beta VDJ and CDR3 profiling. TCRdb analysed the reads with MiXCR anew, one entry per CDR3 protein. Seen here are 200,000 to 300,000 distinct CDR3 sequences, 82% observed once, and the top ten hold 40% to 55%. This rearrangement joins TRBV2 to TRBJ2-3; TRBD2 agrees at 11 bases. Sequenced: sorted CD4+, CD8+, or CD8+CD57+ T cells (not recorded which) from PBMCs. The receptor was derived from a human donor with aplastic anemia. CDR3 residues: CASSDSGRADTQYF. In nucleotides, the CDR3 is TGTGCCAGCAGTGATAGCGGGAGGGCAGATACGCAGTATTTT. The full variable domain, with the rest looked up from reference TRBV2 and TRBJ2-3, is EPEVTQTPSHQVTQMGQEVILRCVPISNHLYFYWYRQILGQKVEFLVSFYNNEISEKSEIFDDQFSVERPDGSNFTLKIRSTKLEDSAMYFCASSDSGRADTQYFGPGTRLTVL.